The 24 T cell receptor beta chains below were found in one sample sequenced in a study of beta chain features in type 1 diabetes. Study findings and constraints: Shorter TCRB CDR3s, moderately but significantly so, marked every one of the four CD4+ subsets in Type 1 diabetes patients.

The isolated RNA, all of it, was reverse transcribed, so expressed TCRB transcripts were what got sequenced. This table comes from immunoSEQ multiplex PCR, and its TCRdb copy is limited to in-frame clones, with some not included. The profile covers 200,000 to 300,000 clones, with roughly 20% appearing a single time and around 0.03% taken by the ten largest. Their cognate antigens are unknown. Sample: naive CD4+ T cells from blood. The receptor source for this set is a woman aged 40-49 years with type 1 diabetes.

The gene calls are TRBV29-1 and TRBJ1-1; a weak D match, TRBD1 (5 bases). The CDR3 spans 12 residues. CDR1 and CDR2 from the germline V gene are SQVTM and ANQGSEA. V lost 4 bases to trimming and J lost 11 bases, with 17 bases between them. In nucleotides, the CDR3 is TGCAGCGTTGGGAATGCAGGGCCGTCGGCTTTCTTT. Translation gives CSVGNAGPSAFF.

The rearrangement links TRBV7-9 to TRBJ1-1, with D hard to call. The CDR3 spans 14 residues. Between the trimmed V and J ends, which lost 2 bases and 7 bases, there was a span of 14 bases. The germline gives CDR1 SEHNR, CDR2 FQNEAQ (reference sequence). The CDR3, as DNA: TGTGCCAGCAGCTTACTAGGGAGATGGGGTGAAGCTTTCTTT. Its protein is CASSLLGRWGEAFF.

This clone was counted only a few times. V and J are TRBV28 and TRBJ2-2, with 8 bases lining up with TRBD1. The V gene's germline CDR1 is MDHEN and CDR2 SYDVKM. V gave up 7 bases and J gave up 4 bases; unmatched junction bases: 8. The length of the CDR3 is 15 residues. CDR3 in amino acids: CASIADRELTGELFF. The CDR3 DNA is TGTGCCAGCATTGCGGACAGGGAGCTCACCGGGGAGCTGTTTTTT.

This rearrangement joins TRBV5-1 to TRBJ2-7; 11 nucleotides line up with TRBD1. The CDR3 extends over 19 amino acids. With 2 bases clipped from V and 3 bases from J, the junction kept 16 bases outside the gene matches. Germline-derived CDR1 and CDR2 are SGHRS and YFSETQ. The CDR3: CASSFAPTGTGGSGYEQYF. For the CDR3, the DNA is TGCGCCAGCAGCTTCGCTCCCACCGGGACAGGGGGAAGTGGCTACGAGCAGTACTTC.

The CDR3 DNA reads TGTGCCAGCCAACAGGGATCTGGGGCCAACGTCCTGACTTTC. Its translation is CASQQGSGANVLTF. The chain employs TRBV14 and TRBJ2-6; tentatively, D is TRBD1 (6 bases). Between the trimmed V and J ends, which lost 8 bases and 1 base, there was a span of 9 bases. The CDR3 length is 14 residues. Germline lookup yields CDR1 SGHDN and CDR2 FVKESK.

The chain has TRBV28 and TRBJ1-4, with TRBD1 matching over 12 bases. The CDR3 has 14 amino acids. The germline CDR1 and CDR2 sequences are MDHEN and SYDVKM. With 3 bases clipped from V and 16 bases from J, the junction kept 9 bases outside the gene matches. The DNA for the CDR3 is TGTGCCAGCAGTTTCGGGGACAGGGGGCGGCAAGCGTTTTTT. This sequence encodes CASSFGDRGRQAFF.

This clone occurred a few times. The V call is TRBV9, the J call TRBJ2-1; 10 nucleotides line up with TRBD1. V trimming: 5 bases; J trimming: 2 bases; junction bases outside the gene matches: 7. The CDR3 has 16 residues. Germline V gene data show CDR1 as SGDLS and CDR2 as YYNGEE. The CDR3 coding sequence is TGTGCCAGCAGTGCTGGACAGGGGGGTACCTACAATGAGCAGTTCTTC. It yields the protein CASSAGQGGTYNEQFF.

The chain has TRBV2 and TRBJ1-2, with TRBD1 matching over 8 bases. The CDR3 contains 12 residues. Germline CDR1 reads SNHLY; CDR2 reads FYNNEI. After removal of 9 bases from V and 2 bases from J, the junction contained 2 bases not matched to a gene. The CDR3 nucleotides read TGTGCCAGGGGACAGGAGAACTATGGCTACACCTTC. Protein: CARGQENYGYTF.

This chain links TRBV29-1 with TRBJ1-2; D perhaps matches TRBD1 (6 bases). V lost 6 bases to trimming and J lost 0 bases, with 11 bases between them. Germline V gene data show CDR1 as SQVTM and CDR2 as ANQGSEA. The CDR3 sequence is 13 residues long. For the CDR3, the DNA is TGCAGCGTCCGGACAGCTCCTAACTATGGCTACACCTTC. Translated, it gives CSVRTAPNYGYTF.

Only a few counts were recorded for this clone. J is TRBJ2-3 and V is TRBV7-3; D unclear. V dropped 1 base and J dropped 6 bases, with 8 bases sitting between them. Germline values: CDR1 SGHTA, CDR2 FQGTGA. There are 13 residues in the CDR3. The DNA of the CDR3 is TGTGCCAGCAGCTTAATCGGAGTCGATACGCAGTATTTT. Protein sequence: CASSLIGVDTQYF.

This clone was counted between two and nine times. The chain has TRBV10-3 and TRBJ2-1; 12 nucleotides match TRBD2. The ends lost 8 bases at V and 6 bases at J; junction bases unmatched: 2. The CDR3 loop spans 13 amino acids. Germline loops: CDR1 ENHRY, CDR2 SYGVKD. CDR3 region: CAIGLAGSNEQFF. CDR3 in DNA: TGTGCCATCGGACTAGCGGGGTCCAATGAGCAGTTCTTC.

This clone occurred a few times. The V gene is TRBV27, the J gene TRBJ2-1; D is undetermined. The CDR3 spans 11 residues. Germline CDR1 MNHEY, CDR2 SMNVEV (reference sequence). The V end lost 6 bases, the J end lost 11 bases, and 11 bases lay between the germline ends. CDR3 DNA: TGTGCCAGCAGCTCCGCGGCCCAGCAGTTCTTC. It translates to CASSSAAQQFF.

This clone was seen a few times. One end of the junction fails to match germline, which may point to a read error. The chain couples TRBV7-7 to TRBJ2-1; weak D call: TRBD1 (5 bases). This CDR3 has 14 amino acids. Germline V CDR1 and CDR2: SSHAT, FNYEAQ (reference sequence). The CDR3 here is CASSLGAGYNEQFF. CDR3 sequence (DNA): TGTGCTAGCAGCTTAGGGGCCGGTTACAATGAGCAGTTCTTC.

This clone was observed a few times. The chain joins TRBV7-2 to TRBJ2-3; a possible D gene is TRBD1 (6 bases). This CDR3 is built from 13 residues. Trimming stripped 5 bases from V and 8 bases from J, with 14 bases between. Germline V gene data show CDR1 as SGHTA and CDR2 as FQGNSA. Here the CDR3 reads CASSPPGVGTQYF. The DNA for the CDR3 is TGTGCCAGCAGCCCCCCAGGGGTGGGTACGCAGTATTTT.

This clone was seen a few times. CDR3 residues: CASSLGRDRLTDTQYF. The CDR3 DNA follows: TGTGCCAGCAGCTTAGGACGGGACAGACTCACAGATACGCAGTATTTT. The V gene is TRBV7-2, the J gene TRBJ2-3; 7 bases fit TRBD1. The J segment lost 2 bases and the V segment lost 1 base, leaving 6 bases of the junction unmatched. This CDR3 spans 16 amino acids. Per germline, CDR1 SGHTA and CDR2 FQGNSA.

The J gene is TRBJ2-1, the V gene TRBV15; D may be TRBD1 (6 bases). The germline gives CDR1 LNHNV, CDR2 YYDKDF (reference sequence). The CDR3 is made up of 15 amino acids. V lost 0 bases and J lost 3, with 9 bases in between. Here the CDR3 reads CATSRDPGVYNEQFF. The CDR3 region has the DNA TGTGCCACCAGCAGAGATCCAGGGGTCTACAATGAGCAGTTCTTC.

The V call is TRBV19, the J call TRBJ2-3; 9 bases are shared with TRBD1. The germline CDR1 and CDR2 sequences are LNHDA and SQIVND (reference sequence). V was clipped by 9 bases and J by 2 bases; unmatched bases: 3. The CDR3 runs 13 residues. The CDR3 loop is CASGQGTTDTQYF. CDR3 DNA: TGTGCCAGCGGACAGGGGACCACAGATACGCAGTATTTT.

This sequence joins TRBV5-6 and TRBJ2-1; D is unresolved. Germline assignment: CDR1 SGHDT and CDR2 YYEEEE. CDR3 length: 13 residues. V shed 1 base and J shed 4 bases, with 6 bases lying between them. CDR3 loop: CASSLRRYNEQFF. Here the CDR3 DNA reads TGTGCCAGCAGCTTGCGCAGGTACAATGAGCAGTTCTTC.

Concerning this clone itself: Likely a read error: the CDR3 ends without its conserved phenylalanine or tryptophan. The DNA is omitted, as the CDR3 cannot be located on it reliably, and the CDR3 follows TCRdb's listing. V is TRBV2 and J is TRBJ1-1; TRBD1 is the table's D call and was not checked against the DNA. The germline V gene has CDR1 SNHLY and CDR2 FYNNEI. A total of 10 residues make up the CDR3, ends included. This CDR3 is CASSPGLRAT.

The CDR3 protein is CASSAQVQDQPQHF. CDR3 in DNA: TGTGCCAGCAGCGCACAGGTGCAAGATCAGCCCCAGCATTTT. The chain links TRBV9 to TRBJ1-5; TRBD1 might be the D (5 bases). V gave up 3 bases and J gave up 5 bases, with 12 bases separating them. This CDR3 has 14 residues. Germline CDR1 and CDR2: SGDLS and YYNGEE.

The chain uses TRBV6-5 and TRBJ1-6; D is possibly TRBD1 (5 bases). This CDR3 contains 14 residues. V was trimmed by 6 bases and J by 7 bases, leaving 13 bases between them. Germline V gene data show CDR1 as MNHEY and CDR2 as SVGAGI. The CDR3 region has the DNA TGTGCCAGCAGGGCCCAGGGACTAAATTCACCCCTCCACTTT. Its translation is CASRAQGLNSPLHF.

This clone was picked up a small number of times. This sequence joins TRBV18 and TRBJ2-3; 8 positions agree with TRBD2. The CDR3 covers 14 residues. CDR1 and CDR2 (germline): KGHSH, LQKENI. V lost 3 bases, J lost 6 bases, and 5 bases stayed unmatched. The CDR3 DNA sequence: TGTGCCAGCTCACCGGGACTAGGGTATGATACGCAGTATTTT. This translates into CASSPGLGYDTQYF.

The V call is TRBV4-2, the J call TRBJ2-1; D is unclear. CDR1 and CDR2 from the germline V gene are LGHNA and YNFKEQ. The CDR3 is 17 amino acids. V lost 0 bases to trimming and J lost 0 bases, with 12 bases between them. The DNA of the CDR3 is TGTGCCAGCAGCCAAGATCCCAACCCGAGCTCCTACAATGAGCAGTTCTTC. This codes for CASSQDPNPSSYNEQFF.

This clone was observed a handful of times. CDR3 nucleotides: TGTGCCAGCACCCCTGTGGGGAGTCAGCCCCAGCATTTT. This sequence encodes CASTPVGSQPQHF. V is TRBV28 and J is TRBJ1-5; D is undetermined. Trimming took 7 bases from V and 6 from J, leaving 13 bases between them. Germline CDR1 and CDR2: MDHEN and SYDVKM. This CDR3 spans 13 amino acids.